Described below is a single T cell receptor (beta chain) sequence and its context. This record belongs to a study of blood T cell repertoires in COVID-19. Original analysis: Estimation of nucleated cell counts was performed using reference gene primer amplification. Generated by immunoSEQ multiplex PCR, the TCRdb table keeps only in-frame clones and is missing some. The DNA gave D and trimming, while V, J and clone size come from that table. The sample has 300,000 to 400,000 clones; around 85% are singletons. Participants had their cohort set by participant-reported clinical history. Contact with a PCR-confirmed or clinician-diagnosed COVID-19 case occurred within 2 weeks of entry. The material sequenced was PBMCs or T cells enriched from blood (not recorded which). The TCR comes from a woman in her thirties who had been exposed to COVID-19.

In DNA, the CDR3 is TGCGCCAGCAGCCGGGACAGGGCGAACACTGAAGCTTTCTTT. Protein product: CASSRDRANTEAFF. The chain couples TRBV5-1 to TRBJ1-1; the match to TRBD1 covers 9 bases. The CDR3 is made up of 14 amino acids. CDR1 and CDR2 from the germline V gene are SGHRS and YFSETQ. The V gene end was trimmed by 4 bases and the J gene end by 1 base; junction bases not matched to a gene: 2.